The present entry profiles one T cell receptor (beta chain) with its context. The target antigen is unknown. After removal of 2 bases from V and 4 bases from J, the junction contained 2 bases not matched to a gene. This CDR3 is built from 14 residues. Germline-derived CDR1 and CDR2 are SGHRS and YFSETQ. These data are taken from a study of CD8 T cells in ankylosing spondylitis. Points from the study as a whole: Matched synovial fluid from ankylosing spondylitis patients was reported to be enriched for disease-linked clones.

TCRdb independently ran MiXCR on the 5' RACE reads; one entry per CDR3 protein. Of about 250,000 distinct CDR3 sequences listed, 15% to 20% are singletons. The genes are TRBV5-1 and TRBJ2-1; 8 bases map to TRBD1. Sample: blood, either unsorted or a sorted T cell fraction (not recorded which). This clonotype originated in a male donor with ankylosing spondylitis or in good health (not recorded which). CDR3 protein: CASSFRQGYNEQFF. CDR3 coding DNA: TGCGCCAGCAGCTTCCGACAGGGGTACAATGAGCAGTTCTTC. Together with reference TRBV5-1 and TRBJ2-1, the CDR3 gives the full variable domain: KAGVTQTPRYLIKTRGQQVTLSCSPISGHRSVSWYQQTPGQGLQFLFEYFSETQRNKGNFPGRFSGRQFSNSRSEMNVSTLELGDSALYLCASSFRQGYNEQFFGPGTRLTVL.